Presented here are 27 T cell receptor beta chains from one specimen sequenced in a study of blood T cell repertoires in COVID-19. Data came from immunoSEQ multiplex PCR; TCRdb stores just in-frame clones and leaves some out. The sample lists roughly 130,000 clones; more than 75% were seen once. Sequenced input: peripheral blood. The receptor source for this set is a woman aged 60-75 years with acute or convalescent COVID-19.

The chain employs TRBV9 and TRBJ2-1; tentative D call: TRBD1 (5 bases). Germline CDR1 and CDR2: SGDLS and YYNGEE. The CDR3 loop spans 14 amino acids. Trimming stripped 4 bases from V and 7 bases from J, with 15 bases between. CDR3 sequence: CASSSTGSYNEQFF. The CDR3 region has the DNA TGTGCCAGCAGCTCCACAGGTTCTTATAATGAGCAGTTCTTC.

CDR3 in amino acids: CASTTSERANVLTF. Here the CDR3 DNA reads TGTGCCAGCACGACCAGCGAGAGGGCCAACGTCCTGACTTTC. The rearrangement uses TRBV2 and TRBJ2-6; D unresolved. Germline V lookup: CDR1 SNHLY, CDR2 FYNNEI. The length of the CDR3 is 14 residues. Trimming left V 7 bases short and J 5 bases short, with 12 bases between. The variable domain in full, with the rest retrieved from reference TRBV2 and TRBJ2-6, is EPEVTQTPSHQVTQMGQEVILRCVPISNHLYFYWYRQILGQKVEFLVSFYNNEISEKSEIFDDQFSVERPDGSNFTLKIRSTKLEDSAMYFCASTTSERANVLTFGAGSRLTVL.

The gene calls are TRBV6-1 and TRBJ2-1, with D perhaps matching TRBD1 (7 bases). CDR3 size: 14 residues. Germline-derived CDR1 and CDR2 are MNHNS and SASEGT. Trimming took 2 bases from V and 7 from J, leaving 12 bases between them. CDR3 protein: CASSERGRGNEQFF. CDR3 sequence (DNA): TGTGCCAGCAGTGAAAGGGGGCGGGGAAATGAGCAGTTCTTC.

The V gene is TRBV14, the J gene TRBJ1-2; no clear D gene. CDR1 SGHDN and CDR2 FVKESK come from the germline V gene. The CDR3 contains 15 residues. Trimming cost V 1 base and J 6 bases, with 15 bases left between them. CDR3 in amino acids: CASSQVGSRGDGYTF. The CDR3 DNA is TGTGCCAGCAGCCAAGTAGGTAGCCGGGGAGATGGCTACACCTTC. The complete variable domain, with remaining parts taken from reference TRBV14 and TRBJ1-2, reads EAGVTQFPSHSVIEKGQTVTLRCDPISGHDNLYWYRRVMGKEIKFLLHFVKESKQDESGMPNNRFLAERTGGTYSTLKVQPAELEDSGVYFCASSQVGSRGDGYTFGSGTRLTVV.

The chain combines TRBV27 with TRBJ2-3; D perhaps matches TRBD2 (5 bases). Germline V gene sequence: CDR1 MNHEY, CDR2 SMNVEV (reference sequence). Trimming stripped 8 bases from V and 2 bases from J, with 17 bases between. The CDR3 is 15 amino acids. CDR3: CASGRGPLLTDTQYF. Here the CDR3 DNA reads TGTGCCAGCGGCCGGGGTCCACTACTCACAGATACGCAGTATTTT.

V and J are TRBV6-5 and TRBJ1-1, with D possibly TRBD1 on 6 matching bases. Germline loops: CDR1 MNHEY, CDR2 SVGAGI. There are 12 residues in the CDR3. V was cut by 6 bases and J by 8 bases, with 13 bases left in between. CDR3: CASSTGTTEAFF. CDR3 nucleotides: TGTGCCAGCAGCACAGGGACAACCGAAGCTTTCTTT.

This clone was counted a few times. The rearrangement uses TRBV18 and TRBJ1-1; the match to TRBD1 covers 7 bases. V shed 8 bases and J 11 bases; nucleotides not matched to a gene: 8. The CDR3 extends over 11 amino acids. CDR1 and CDR2 from the germline V gene are KGHSH and LQKENI. The CDR3 DNA reads TGTGCCAGCACTTACAGGGGAGAGGCTTTCTTT. It encodes CASTYRGEAFF.

The V gene is TRBV18, the J gene TRBJ1-1; maybe TRBD1 (5 bases). V dropped 3 bases and J dropped 3 bases, with 14 bases sitting between them. Germline assignment: CDR1 KGHSH and CDR2 LQKENI. The CDR3 is made up of 15 amino acids. CDR3 loop: CASSPPRGTYTEAFF. As DNA, the CDR3 is TGTGCCAGCTCACCTCCAAGGGGCACCTACACTGAAGCTTTCTTT.

The rearrangement links TRBV2 to TRBJ1-3; D may be TRBD1 (6 bases). The CDR3 contains 14 residues. V was pared by 8 bases and J by 3 bases, with 14 bases between. The V gene's germline CDR1 is SNHLY and CDR2 FYNNEI. The CDR3 protein is CASGLDRHGNTIYF. CDR3 in DNA: TGTGCCAGCGGATTAGACAGGCATGGAAACACCATATATTTT.

The rearrangement uses TRBV25-1 and TRBJ1-1; D is possibly TRBD1 (6 bases). The CDR3 extends over 16 amino acids. Germline V lookup: CDR1 MGHDK, CDR2 SYGVNS. The V and J ends lost 4 bases and 0 bases respectively, with 15 bases between them. This CDR3 reads CASSGTTGSLNTEAFF. The CDR3 coding sequence is TGTGCCAGCAGTGGGACAACAGGGTCCCTGAACACTGAAGCTTTCTTT.

The V call is TRBV28, the J call TRBJ1-6, with TRBD1 matching 9 bases. Trimming at V came to 2 bases and at J to 10 bases, leaving 6 bases not matched to a gene. This CDR3 comprises 15 residues. From germline, CDR1 is MDHEN and CDR2 SYDVKM. Written as DNA, the CDR3 is TGTGCCAGCAGTTTACACACAGGGGGCAGGTCACCCCTCCACTTT. It codes for CASSLHTGGRSPLHF.

The rearrangement links TRBV13 to TRBJ1-1; D may be TRBD1 (6 bases). Germline lookup yields CDR1 PRHDT and CDR2 FYEKMQ (reference sequence). V was trimmed by 5 bases and J by 5 bases, leaving 9 bases between them. The CDR3 contains 12 residues. The CDR3, as DNA: TGTGCCAGCAGCGCCCAGGGGACTGAAGCTTTCTTT. This encodes CASSAQGTEAFF.

For this clone: Other nucleotide sequences in the sample specify the same CDR3. J is TRBJ1-5 and V is TRBV19; the D is unclear. The germline V and J ends were trimmed by 8 bases and 3 bases, with 8 bases remaining between them. The CDR3 contains 12 residues. CDR1 and CDR2 (germline): LNHDA, SQIVND (reference sequence). The CDR3 region is CASGGLNQPQHF. The CDR3 DNA is TGTGCCAGTGGAGGGCTCAATCAGCCCCAGCATTTT.

This chain links TRBV21-1 with TRBJ2-3; TRBD2, the table's D call, lacks a check against the DNA. TRBV21-1 represents a pseudogene. CDR3 length: 17 residues. As DNA, the CDR3 is TGTGCCAGCTGGGGAGTCGGACTTCTCAGAGACACAGATACGCAGTATTTT. Translated, it gives CASWGVGLLRDTDTQYF.

The V call is TRBV27, the J call TRBJ1-5; D is possibly TRBD1 (5 bases). Germline CDR1 reads MNHEY; CDR2 reads SMNVEV (reference sequence). CDR3 length: 14 amino acids. V dropped 4 bases and J dropped 5 bases, with 12 bases sitting between them. DNA for the CDR3: TGTGCCAGCAGTTCCCGACAGACCTATCAGCCCCAGCATTTT. As protein: CASSSRQTYQPQHF.

This clone was detected only once. This chain joins TRBV11-3 and TRBJ2-1, with TRBD2 matching over 8 bases. Germline loops: CDR1 SGHNT, CDR2 YENEEA. V trimming: 5 bases; J trimming: 9 bases; junction bases outside the gene matches: 15. This CDR3 contains 16 residues. This chain's CDR3 is CASSHPTGGLVIEQFF. The CDR3 DNA reads as TGTGCCAGCAGCCATCCCACGGGGGGACTAGTTATTGAGCAGTTCTTC.

The CDR3 here is CASSPRTGKAFF. CDR3 bases: TGTGCCAGCAGCCCCAGAACAGGGAAAGCTTTCTTT. The chain uses TRBV11-2 and TRBJ1-1, with a weak D call TRBD1 (6 bases). Germline CDR1 SGHAT, CDR2 FQNNGV. Trimming cost V 5 bases and J 9 bases, with 13 bases left between them. This CDR3 is 12 amino acids long.

V and J are TRBV5-1 and TRBJ1-1, with 7 positions matching TRBD1. The trim removed 0 bases at V and 0 bases at J, leaving 5 bases unmatched. Germline-derived CDR1 and CDR2 are SGHRS and YFSETQ. The CDR3 spans 16 residues. The CDR3 nucleotides read TGCGCCAGCAGCTTGGCCGGGGGACAGATGAACACTGAAGCTTTCTTT. It translates to CASSLAGGQMNTEAFF. The entire variable domain, with the rest obtained from reference TRBV5-1 and TRBJ1-1, is as follows: KAGVTQTPRYLIKTRGQQVTLSCSPISGHRSVSWYQQTPGQGLQFLFEYFSETQRNKGNFPGRFSGRQFSNSRSEMNVSTLELGDSALYLCASSLAGGQMNTEAFFGQGTRLTVV.

V is TRBV30 and J is TRBJ2-2; 12 bases map to TRBD2. Germline CDR1 and CDR2: GTSNPN and SVGIG (reference sequence). J lost 4 bases, V lost 0 bases, and 6 bases had no gene match. The CDR3 is 17 amino acids. CDR3 protein: CAWSVLGLAGSTGELFF. For the CDR3, the DNA is TGTGCCTGGAGTGTACTCGGACTAGCGGGGAGCACCGGGGAGCTGTTTTTT.

The rearrangement joins TRBV3-1 (or the pseudogene TRBV3-2) to TRBJ2-7, with D possibly TRBD2 on 6 matching bases. The CDR3 consists of 14 residues. In germline, CDR1 is LGHDT, CDR2 YNNKEL (reference sequence). V lost 0 bases, J lost 6 bases, and 12 bases lay in between. The CDR3 DNA sequence: TGTGCCAGCAGCCAAGATACGGCGGGGCGCGAGCAGTACGTC. Amino acids: CASSQDTAGREQYV.

The chain is built from TRBV24-1 and TRBJ1-2; 7 bases align to TRBD1. V shed 4 bases and J 5 bases; nucleotides not matched to a gene: 6. The CDR3 runs to 14 residues. Germline CDR1 and CDR2: KGHDR and SFDVKD. The CDR3 here is CATSDRTGRYGYTF. CDR3 DNA sequence: TGTGCCACCAGTGACCGGACAGGTCGGTATGGCTACACCTTC.

Only a few counts were recorded for this clone. The chain is built from TRBV5-1 and TRBJ1-1; D gene ambiguous. The ends were cut back, 4 bases at V and 1 base at J, with 11 bases in the middle. This CDR3 has 14 residues. CDR1 and CDR2 (germline): SGHRS, YFSETQ. The CDR3 sequence is CASSNTGKNTEAFF. The CDR3 region has the DNA TGCGCCAGCAGCAACACCGGGAAGAACACTGAAGCTTTCTTT.

The rearrangement links TRBV5-1 to TRBJ1-4; D is possibly TRBD1 (5 bases). The V and J ends lost 0 bases and 0 bases respectively, with 6 bases between them. This CDR3 contains 15 residues. Germline CDR1 and CDR2: SGHRS and YFSETQ. CDR3 DNA sequence: TGCGCCAGCAGCTTGGGGGGCGCAACTAATGAAAAACTGTTTTTT. Translated, it gives CASSLGGATNEKLFF.

The genes are TRBV20-1 and TRBJ2-1; D gene unclear. The CDR3 length is 11 residues. Germline loops: CDR1 DFQATT, CDR2 SNEGSKA (reference sequence). Trimming removed 0 bases from V and 11 bases from J, with 8 bases in between. As DNA, the CDR3 is TGCAGTGCTAGAGATCACGCTAAGCAGTTCTTC. Translation: CSARDHAKQFF.

The chain carries TRBV6-5 and TRBJ1-1, with 8 bases lining up with TRBD1. This CDR3 spans 13 amino acids. Germline V lookup: CDR1 MNHEY, CDR2 SVGAGI. Trimming took 6 bases from V and 7 from J; bases not matched to a gene: 7. The CDR3 nucleotides are TGTGCCAGCAGGGTACAGGGGGGGTTTGAAGCTTTCTTT. Translating gives CASRVQGGFEAFF.

CDR3 region: CSVEEVGSEQYF. CDR3 sequence (DNA): TGCAGCGTTGAGGAGGTTGGGTCCGAGCAGTACTTC. V gene TRBV29-1 combines with J gene TRBJ2-7; D is perhaps TRBD2 (5 bases). Germline CDR1 SQVTM, CDR2 ANQGSEA. CDR3 length: 12 amino acids. V shed 3 bases and J shed 6 bases, with 12 bases lying between them.

The chain employs TRBV11-2 and TRBJ2-1; 9 bases are shared with TRBD2. The CDR3 runs 15 residues. Germline trimming cut 2 bases from V and 4 bases from J; bases unmatched to any gene: 3. The germline gives CDR1 SGHAT, CDR2 FQNNGV. This CDR3 reads CASSLTTSGYNEQFF. CDR3 nucleotide sequence: TGTGCCAGCAGCTTAACGACTAGCGGATACAATGAGCAGTTCTTC.